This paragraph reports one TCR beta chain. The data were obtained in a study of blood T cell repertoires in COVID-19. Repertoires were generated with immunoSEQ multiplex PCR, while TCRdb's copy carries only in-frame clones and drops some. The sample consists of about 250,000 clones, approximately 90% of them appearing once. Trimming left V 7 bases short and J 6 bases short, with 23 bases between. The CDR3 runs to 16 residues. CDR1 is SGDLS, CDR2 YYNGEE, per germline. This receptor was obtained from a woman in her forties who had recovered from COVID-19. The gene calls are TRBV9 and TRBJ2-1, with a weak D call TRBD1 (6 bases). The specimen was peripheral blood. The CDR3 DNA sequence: TGTGCCAGCGCCCCGGAAGGGGGTCCAAGTACCAATGAGCAGTTCTTC. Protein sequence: CASAPEGGPSTNEQFF.